This T cell receptor beta chain was captured in a study of T cells in narcolepsy. V was pared by 3 bases and J by 8 bases, with 10 bases between. Germline V lookup: CDR1 MGHRA, CDR2 YSYEKL. This CDR3 is built from 12 residues. Sequencing was performed with immunoSEQ multiplex PCR; in TCRdb, only in-frame clones are kept and a portion is missing. The sample holds just over 40,000 clones, about nine tenths seen once. V and J are TRBV4-1 and TRBJ1-1; D not certain. Sequencing was done on a sample of CD45RA- memory CD4+ T cells from PBMCs. This sequence originates from a human donor with narcolepsy. In DNA, the CDR3 is TGCGCCAGCAGCCACCTCAGGCGGGAAGCTTTCTTT. Translated: CASSHLRREAFF.